These 29 T cell receptor beta chains were sequenced from one sample in a study of cytomegalovirus exposure and HLA in healthy donors. Method: immunoSEQ multiplex PCR; TCRdb's copy keeps in-frame clones and lacks some. The sample carries around 150,000 clones, around 90% recorded once. What was sequenced was PBMCs. These receptors were obtained from a woman between 18 and 29 years old in good health and CMV-seropositive.

The CDR3 sequence is CASSEKTGEGNEQYF. The CDR3 bases are TGTGCCAGCAGTGAAAAGACAGGGGAAGGAAACGAGCAGTACTTC. The rearrangement joins TRBV6-1 to TRBJ2-7; 8 bases map to TRBD1. The CDR3 totals 15 residues. Germline V CDR1 and CDR2: MNHNS, SASEGT. V dropped 2 bases and J dropped 5; count of bases not matched to a gene: 8.

The V gene is TRBV19, the J gene TRBJ1-5; TRBD1 matches at 7 bases. Germline V gene sequence: CDR1 LNHDA, CDR2 SQIVND (reference sequence). The V and J ends lost 3 bases and 2 bases, in that order; junction bases with no gene match: 10. The CDR3 spans 17 residues. The CDR3 loop is CASSMKPYGTGNQPQHF. The CDR3 bases are TGTGCCAGTAGTATGAAGCCCTACGGGACAGGCAATCAGCCCCAGCATTTT.

This clone showed up just once. J is TRBJ2-1 and V is TRBV9, with 12 bases matching TRBD2. The CDR3 loop spans 15 amino acids. Germline V gives CDR1 SGDLS, CDR2 YYNGEE. The junction had 9 bases not matched to a gene; V was cut back by 4 bases and J by 10 bases. The CDR3 region has the DNA TGTGCCAGCAGCACTCGGACTAGCGGGAATAGAGAGCAGTTCTTC. The encoded protein is CASSTRTSGNREQFF.

The rearrangement uses TRBV7-9 and TRBJ1-2; D perhaps matches TRBD1 (5 bases). Trimming stripped 3 bases from V and 7 bases from J, with 12 bases between. CDR1 SEHNR and CDR2 FQNEAQ come from the germline V gene (reference sequence). This CDR3 region has 13 residues. The CDR3 loop reads CASSLDTATGYTF. As DNA, the CDR3 is TGTGCCAGCAGCTTGGACACTGCTACTGGCTACACCTTC.

The rearrangement links TRBV4-3 to TRBJ1-5; D perhaps matches TRBD1 (5 bases). This CDR3 spans 15 amino acids. V was trimmed by 2 bases and J by 0 bases, leaving 8 bases between them. The germline V gene has CDR1 LGHNA and CDR2 YSLEER. The CDR3 protein is CASSQQGYSNQPQHF. In nucleotides, the CDR3 is TGCGCCAGCAGCCAACAGGGCTATAGCAATCAGCCCCAGCATTTT.

CDR3 amino acids: CASSPGLAGGLTGELFF. CDR3 sequence (DNA): TGTGCCAGCAGCCCAGGACTAGCGGGGGGGCTCACCGGGGAGCTGTTTTTT. The chain employs TRBV7-2 and TRBJ2-2; 15 positions match TRBD2. Trimming removed 5 bases from V and 4 bases from J; junction bases left unmatched: 5. CDR3 length: 17 residues. Per germline, CDR1 SGHTA and CDR2 FQGNSA.

This sequence joins TRBV6-5 and TRBJ2-7, with D tentatively TRBD1 (5 bases). The CDR3 sequence is 13 residues long. The V and J ends lost 1 base and 3 bases respectively, with 7 bases between them. Germline CDR1 and CDR2: MNHEY and SVGAGI. CDR3 sequence (DNA): TGTGCCAGCAGTTACTTGGACAACTACGAGCAGTACTTC. Amino acids: CASSYLDNYEQYF.

The rearrangement joins TRBV5-1 to TRBJ2-1, with D perhaps TRBD1 (5 bases). Trimming stripped 0 bases from V and 4 bases from J, with 11 bases between. The CDR3 length is 15 residues. CDR1 is SGHRS, CDR2 YFSETQ, per germline. CDR3 bases: TGCGCCAGCAGCTTGGAATCGACAGAATACAATGAGCAGTTCTTC. Its protein product is CASSLESTEYNEQFF.

The chain couples TRBV27 to TRBJ2-2; no definite D call. V lost 8 bases and J 0 bases, leaving 13 bases between the germline ends. Germline CDR1 reads MNHEY; CDR2 reads SMNVEV (reference sequence). The CDR3 length is 15 residues. The CDR3 DNA reads as TGTGCCAGCCGCCGACTCCTCCCGAACACCGGGGAGCTGTTTTTT. Translating it yields CASRRLLPNTGELFF.

This rearrangement joins TRBV7-3 to TRBJ2-1; D might be TRBD1 (5 bases). This CDR3 has 15 residues. The germline V gene encodes CDR1 SGHTA and CDR2 FQGTGA. Trimming removed 0 bases at V and 9 bases at J, with 15 bases between. CDR3 DNA: TGTGCCAGCAGCTTAACTCCCGTCAGGGCCACTGAGCAGTTCTTC. This translates into CASSLTPVRATEQFF.

The chain links TRBV10-3 to TRBJ2-7; D may be TRBD2 (7 bases). In germline, CDR1 is ENHRY, CDR2 SYGVKD. This CDR3 contains 15 residues. Trimming took 2 bases from V and 5 from J, leaving 16 bases between them. The CDR3: CAISEPTRGGHEQYF. As DNA, the CDR3 is TGTGCCATCAGTGAGCCCACGAGGGGGGGGCACGAGCAGTACTTC.

The chain joins TRBV6-1 to TRBJ1-3, with TRBD1 matching over 7 bases. This CDR3 has 17 residues. The germline gives CDR1 MNHNS, CDR2 SASEGT. Trimming at V came to 1 base and at J to 0 bases, leaving 6 bases not matched to a gene. The CDR3 protein is CASSEVQGGTSGNTIYF. The CDR3 region has the DNA TGTGCCAGCAGTGAAGTCCAGGGGGGAACCTCTGGAAACACCATATATTTT.

This chain links TRBV30 with TRBJ1-5; no clear D. V lost 0 bases and J 6 bases, leaving 9 bases between the germline ends. Germline V gene lookup returns CDR1 GTSNPN and CDR2 SVGIG (reference sequence). This CDR3 comprises 13 residues. CDR3 bases: TGTGCCTGGAGTGTTACGGGAGGTCAGCCCCAGCATTTT. It encodes CAWSVTGGQPQHF.

The chain is built from TRBV18 and TRBJ1-1; 7 nucleotides match TRBD1. The germline gives CDR1 KGHSH, CDR2 LQKENI. V lost 2 bases and J lost 3; bases outside the gene matches: 9. The CDR3 consists of 16 residues. For the CDR3, the DNA is TGTGCCAGCTCACCATTCGCAGGGGGAATGTACACTGAAGCTTTCTTT. Protein product: CASSPFAGGMYTEAFF.

This rearrangement joins TRBV4-1 to TRBJ1-2; D remains unclear. The V gene lost 0 bases and the J gene lost 7 bases, with 9 bases spanning the gap. CDR3 length equals 13 residues. The V gene's germline CDR1 is MGHRA and CDR2 YSYEKL. CDR3 nucleotide sequence: TGCGCCAGCAGCCAAGAACGGTATGGTGGCTACACCTTC. Translated: CASSQERYGGYTF.

This clone turned up a few times. The V gene is TRBV5-4, the J gene TRBJ1-2; 8 bases fit TRBD1. The junction had 8 bases not matched to a gene; V was cut back by 10 bases and J by 9 bases. Per the germline V gene, CDR1 is SGHNT and CDR2 is YYREEE (reference sequence). This CDR3 is 11 amino acids long. This chain's CDR3 is CAGGDRGRYTF. The CDR3 nucleotides are TGTGCCGGGGGAGACAGGGGACGCTACACCTTC.

V usage is TRBV10-3 and J usage is TRBJ1-2; 7 positions agree with TRBD1. Germline loops: CDR1 ENHRY, CDR2 SYGVKD. Trimming at V came to 4 bases and at J to 7 bases, leaving 6 bases not matched to a gene. CDR3 length: 13 residues. The CDR3 region has the DNA TGTGCCATCAGTGCGGACAGGACGGCTGGCTACACCTTC. This sequence encodes CAISADRTAGYTF.

The chain carries TRBV4-1 and TRBJ2-1; 14 positions match TRBD2. The germline gives CDR1 MGHRA, CDR2 YSYEKL. J was trimmed by 0 bases and V by 4 bases; bases with no gene match: 8. The CDR3 consists of 19 residues. The CDR3: CASSPAGTSGSRSYNEQFF. CDR3 in DNA: TGCGCCAGCAGCCCCGCAGGGACTAGCGGGAGCCGCTCCTACAATGAGCAGTTCTTC.

V gene TRBV5-6 combines with J gene TRBJ2-1; D ambiguous. Trimming removed 4 bases from V and 12 bases from J, with 20 bases in between. This CDR3 has 14 amino acids. Looked up from germline, CDR1 is SGHDT and CDR2 is YYEEEE. CDR3 DNA: TGTGCCAGCAGCCATAACAATGAAGGTAGCACGCAGTTCTTC. Its translation: CASSHNNEGSTQFF.

V and J are TRBV30 and TRBJ1-2; the D is unclear. The V gene lost 0 bases and the J gene lost 4 bases, with 15 bases spanning the gap. There are 15 residues in the CDR3. CDR1 and CDR2 (germline): GTSNPN, SVGIG (reference sequence). The CDR3 region has the DNA TGTGCCTGGAGTGTACAAATCGGGTTAGCCTATGGCTACACCTTC. Translating it yields CAWSVQIGLAYGYTF.

The chain links TRBV10-3 to TRBJ2-7; 11 bases are a match to TRBD2. CDR1 and CDR2 (germline): ENHRY, SYGVKD. V was pared by 3 bases and J by 5 bases, with 6 bases of the junction left unmatched. The CDR3 sequence is 15 residues long. The DNA of the CDR3 is TGTGCCATCAGTGACTTAGCGGGAGGGCCCCACGAGCAGTACTTC. Protein sequence: CAISDLAGGPHEQYF.

The rearrangement uses TRBV5-1 and TRBJ2-7, with 7 bases identical to TRBD1. Germline V gene data show CDR1 as SGHRS and CDR2 as YFSETQ. The CDR3 contains 13 residues. V was pared by 7 bases and J by 4 bases, with 8 bases of the junction left unmatched. The CDR3 sequence: CASHGTETYEQYF. The CDR3 DNA follows: TGCGCCAGCCATGGGACAGAAACATACGAGCAGTACTTC. The complete variable domain, with remaining parts taken from reference TRBV5-1 and TRBJ2-7, reads KAGVTQTPRYLIKTRGQQVTLSCSPISGHRSVSWYQQTPGQGLQFLFEYFSETQRNKGNFPGRFSGRQFSNSRSEMNVSTLELGDSALYLCASHGTETYEQYFGPGTRLTVT.

A word on this clone: The same CDR3 arises from other DNA sequences in this sample as well. V is TRBV4-1 and J is TRBJ2-2; D perhaps matches TRBD1 (6 bases). V was cut by 4 bases and J by 2 bases, with 14 bases left in between. The CDR3 covers 16 residues. Germline CDR1 MGHRA, CDR2 YSYEKL. The CDR3 sequence: CASSRLAGTNTGELFF. The CDR3 region has the DNA TGCGCCAGCAGCCGTCTTGCCGGGACAAACACCGGGGAGCTGTTTTTT.

V is TRBV5-1 and J is TRBJ2-7; 11 bases fit TRBD2. Germline CDR1 and CDR2: SGHRS and YFSETQ. The trim removed 1 base at V and 2 bases at J, leaving 2 bases unmatched. The CDR3 length is 15 residues. CDR3 residues: CASSLKLAGAYEQYF. As DNA, the CDR3 is TGCGCCAGCAGCTTGAAACTAGCGGGGGCCTACGAGCAGTACTTC.

The CDR3 bases are TGTGCCAGCAGTGAAGTTTGGGGGGTGAGTTACGAGCAGTACTTC. Its protein is CASSEVWGVSYEQYF. This chain uses TRBV6-1 with TRBJ2-7, with D perhaps matching TRBD2 (6 bases). CDR3 length equals 15 residues. Germline loops: CDR1 MNHNS, CDR2 SASEGT. V was pared by 1 base and J by 4 bases, with 14 bases between.

The chain is built from TRBV28 and TRBJ1-2; no reliable D call. This CDR3 spans 13 amino acids. V lost 5 bases to trimming and J lost 5 bases, with 12 bases between them. Germline V gives CDR1 MDHEN, CDR2 SYDVKM. For the CDR3, the DNA is TGTGCCAGCAGTCCCCCGGGGAATTATGGCTACACCTTC. Translated, it gives CASSPPGNYGYTF.

This sequence joins TRBV28 and TRBJ2-1; 10 bases agree with TRBD2. The CDR3 sequence is 17 residues long. Losses at the gene ends were 8 bases for V and 10 bases for J; bases not matched to a gene: 20. CDR1 is MDHEN and CDR2 is SYDVKM in the germline V gene. The CDR3 reads CASSAPLGSGRPGEQFF. CDR3 coding DNA: TGTGCCAGCTCGGCCCCCCTAGGTAGCGGGAGGCCCGGGGAGCAGTTCTTC.

This clone occurred a few times. V gene TRBV5-1 combines with J gene TRBJ1-2, with 12 nucleotides matching TRBD1. CDR3 length: 17 residues. CDR1 is SGHRS and CDR2 is YFSETQ in the germline V gene. V trimming: 3 bases; J trimming: 1 base; junction bases outside the gene matches: 7. As DNA, the CDR3 is TGCGCCAGCAGCTCACCCGGGACAGGGGGCCATAACTATGGCTACACCTTC. Residues: CASSSPGTGGHNYGYTF.

This chain joins TRBV28 and TRBJ1-6, with D perhaps TRBD1 (5 bases). Germline V CDR1 and CDR2: MDHEN, SYDVKM. CDR3 length equals 15 residues. Between the trimmed V and J ends, which lost 2 bases and 2 bases, there was a span of 7 bases. The CDR3 loop is CASSLGGAYNSPLHF. The CDR3 DNA is TGTGCCAGCAGTTTAGGGGGGGCCTATAATTCACCCCTCCACTTT.